The source of this TCR beta chain is a study of OX40 agonist ivuxolimab in advanced cancers. Study at large: Ivuxolimab, which is an agonistic anti-OX40 (CD134) antibody, was administered to the patients. The group had a mean age of 60 years, ranged from about 23 to 85, and was around 82% male.

Comment on this clone: Its antigen remains unknown.

Generated by immunoSEQ multiplex PCR, the TCRdb table keeps only in-frame clones and is missing some. This table holds some 100,000 clones, 85% to 95% found once. Study findings and constraints: Among the lowest levels of clonal expansion were found in partial responders at 0.1-3.0 mg/kg. Circulating CD4+ and CD8+ T cells showed clonal expansion by week 6 at 0.1 to 3.0 mg/kg.

The length of the CDR3 is 12 residues. Germline V gene lookup returns CDR1 SGDLS and CDR2 YYNGEE. V lost 3 bases to trimming and J lost 6 bases, with 8 bases between them. The source of this sequence is an adult with an advanced solid tumor such as melanoma, head and neck, liver or kidney cancer. The chain employs TRBV9 and TRBJ2-3; D not resolved. The sample was CD4+ or CD8+ T cells sorted from blood, taken in a trial of the OX40 agonist ivuxolimab. CDR3 in amino acids: CASSEAVDTQYF. As DNA, the CDR3 is TGTGCCAGCAGCGAGGCGGTGGATACGCAGTATTTT.